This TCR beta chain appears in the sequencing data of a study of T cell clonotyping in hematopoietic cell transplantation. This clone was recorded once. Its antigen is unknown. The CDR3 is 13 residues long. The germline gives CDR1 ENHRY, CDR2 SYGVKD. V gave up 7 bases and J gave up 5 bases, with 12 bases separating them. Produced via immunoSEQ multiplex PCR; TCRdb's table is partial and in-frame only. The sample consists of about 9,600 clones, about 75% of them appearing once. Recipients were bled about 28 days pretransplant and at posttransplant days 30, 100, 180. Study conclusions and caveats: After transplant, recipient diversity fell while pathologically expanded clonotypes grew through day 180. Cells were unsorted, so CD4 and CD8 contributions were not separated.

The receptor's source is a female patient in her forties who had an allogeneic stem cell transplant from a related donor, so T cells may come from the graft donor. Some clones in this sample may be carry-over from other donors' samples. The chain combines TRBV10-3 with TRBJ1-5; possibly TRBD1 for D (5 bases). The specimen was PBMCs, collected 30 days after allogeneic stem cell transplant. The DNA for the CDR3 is TGTGCCATCAAGGGGACCGGAGATCAGCCCCAGCATTTT. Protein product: CAIKGTGDQPQHF.